Sequencing of this T cell receptor beta chain was carried out in a study of CD8+ T cells in alopecia areata. The CDR3 length is 15 residues. V lost 4 bases and J 8 bases, leaving 20 bases between the germline ends. The germline V gene encodes CDR1 MNHEY and CDR2 SMNVEV (reference sequence). Treatment in this sample: oral pan-JAK inhibitor, 5-10 mg twice daily. Collected material from alopecia areata patients comprised lesional scalp punch biopsies and peripheral blood. Extracted RNA was reverse transcribed, and the resulting cDNA served as sequencing template. The method was immunoSEQ multiplex PCR; TCRdb's version includes in-frame clones alone and lacks a portion of them. Here the sample spans about 120,000 clones, about 50% being singletons. This clone was seen a handful of times.

This specimen consisted of CD4+ T cells sorted from blood, obtained at week 4, from a patient treated with tofacitinib. The receptor's source is a human donor with alopecia areata. This chain uses TRBV27 with TRBJ1-2; D possibly corresponds to TRBD1 (5 bases). The CDR3 nucleotides are TGTGCCAGCAGTTCCTACCCCGGGGCCGTGGACGGCTACACCTTC. Protein product: CASSSYPGAVDGYTF.